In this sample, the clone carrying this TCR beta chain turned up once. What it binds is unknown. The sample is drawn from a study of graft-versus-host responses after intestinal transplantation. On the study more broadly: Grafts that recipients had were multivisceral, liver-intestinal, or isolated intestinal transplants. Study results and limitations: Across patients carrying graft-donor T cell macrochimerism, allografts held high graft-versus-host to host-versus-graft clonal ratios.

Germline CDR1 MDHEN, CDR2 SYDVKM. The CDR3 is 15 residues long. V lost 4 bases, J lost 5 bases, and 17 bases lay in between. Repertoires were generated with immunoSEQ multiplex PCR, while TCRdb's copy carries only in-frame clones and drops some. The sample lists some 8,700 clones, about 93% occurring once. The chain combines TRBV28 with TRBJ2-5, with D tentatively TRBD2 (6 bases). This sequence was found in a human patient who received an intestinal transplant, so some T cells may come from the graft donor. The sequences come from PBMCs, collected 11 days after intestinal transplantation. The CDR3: CASSYDSEGRETQYF. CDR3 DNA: TGTGCCAGCAGTTACGATTCGGAGGGGCGCGAGACCCAGTACTTC.